Each of the 14 T cell receptor beta chains below was sequenced from the same sample in a study of T cell repertoires in cytomegalovirus infection. TCRdb called the reads again in MiXCR, with one record for every CDR3 protein. Here the sample spans more than 650,000 distinct CDR3 sequences, 35% being singletons. Sequenced: PBMCs. The receptors shown here come from a human donor in good health (CMV status not recorded). Some clones in this sample may be carry-over from other donors' samples.

A few counts support this clonotype. The chain combines TRBV11-2 with TRBJ1-6; no reliable D call. The CDR3 sequence is 13 residues long. The V end lost 1 base, the J end lost 10 bases, and 8 bases lay between the germline ends. Germline CDR1 is SGHAT and CDR2 is FQNNGV. For the CDR3, the DNA is TGTGCCAGCAGCTTAGCCCCGCACTCACCCCTCCACTTT. Its protein is CASSLAPHSPLHF.

This rearrangement joins TRBV11-2 to TRBJ1-1, with 10 nucleotides matching TRBD1. The germline gives CDR1 SGHAT, CDR2 FQNNGV. The trim removed 5 bases at V and 0 bases at J, leaving 9 bases unmatched. The CDR3 has 17 amino acids. Written as DNA, the CDR3 is TGTGCCAGCAGCCAGTTGGGGACAGGGGCGATGAACACTGAAGCTTTCTTT. This codes for CASSQLGTGAMNTEAFF.

This clonotype has only one observation. The CDR3 DNA reads as TGTGCCAGCACCGCGGACGGCCAAGAGACCCAGTACTTC. Translated: CASTADGQETQYF. The rearrangement uses TRBV2 and TRBJ2-5, with D unclear. Trimming took off 7 bases at V and 1 base at J, with 10 bases between the two ends. The CDR3 is 13 amino acids. Germline CDR1 SNHLY, CDR2 FYNNEI.

The V gene is TRBV12-3 or TRBV12-4, the J gene TRBJ1-2, with no clear D. Trimming shortened V by 2 bases and J by 7 bases, and 17 bases separated the two germline ends. The CDR3 extends over 15 amino acids. CDR3 in DNA: TGTGCCAGCAGTTTACGGGCCGCGGATCACGCTGGCTACACCTTC. Protein: CASSLRAADHAGYTF.

The V and J genes are TRBV19 and TRBJ1-5; 8 bases map to TRBD1. The V gene's germline CDR1 is LNHDA and CDR2 SQIVND (reference sequence). The J segment lost 5 bases and the V segment lost 4 bases, leaving 7 bases of the junction unmatched. This CDR3 is 15 amino acids long. The CDR3 loop reads CASSRWTGTHQPQHF. In nucleotides, the CDR3 is TGTGCCAGTAGTAGGTGGACAGGGACGCATCAGCCCCAGCATTTT.

This clonotype was detected a few times. This sequence joins TRBV7-9 and TRBJ2-1, with 10 nucleotides matching TRBD2. Germline CDR1 is SEHNR and CDR2 is FQNEAQ (reference sequence). J gave up 7 bases and V 5 bases, and 17 bases lay outside the gene matches. The CDR3 totals 18 residues. CDR3 DNA: TGTGCCAGCAGCCCTCTTCTTTCTCTAGCGGGAGAGGGGAATGAGCAGTTCTTC. As protein: CASSPLLSLAGEGNEQFF.

The rearrangement uses TRBV7-2 and TRBJ1-4; 11 nucleotides match TRBD1. V trimming: 5 bases; J trimming: 8 bases; junction bases outside the gene matches: 4. Germline lookup yields CDR1 SGHTA and CDR2 FQGNSA. CDR3 length: 14 residues. Written as DNA, the CDR3 is TGTGCCAGCAGCGGACAGGGGGCGAGGGAAAAACTGTTTTTT. Amino acid sequence: CASSGQGAREKLFF.

V usage is TRBV2 and J usage is TRBJ2-4; the match to TRBD2 covers 8 bases. The V segment lost 8 bases and the J segment 6 bases; nucleotides outside the gene matches: 3. CDR3 length equals 12 residues. The V gene's germline CDR1 is SNHLY and CDR2 FYNNEI. The CDR3: CASRAGGNIQYF. The DNA of the CDR3 is TGTGCCAGCCGGGCGGGAGGAAACATTCAGTACTTC.

This clonotype is medium-sized (0.01 to 0.1%) in the sample. The V gene is TRBV10-2, the J gene TRBJ1-1; D possibly corresponds to TRBD1 (5 bases). There are 14 residues in the CDR3. V was clipped by 8 bases and J by 8 bases, with 21 bases between them. Germline CDR1 is WSHSY and CDR2 is SAAADI. The CDR3 loop reads CASLGTEYLREAFF. CDR3 bases: TGCGCCAGCCTTGGGACGGAGTACTTAAGGGAAGCTTTCTTT.

The chain joins TRBV28 to TRBJ1-5; the D gene is possibly TRBD1 (6 bases). The V gene's germline CDR1 is MDHEN and CDR2 SYDVKM. The CDR3 loop spans 14 amino acids. V lost 10 bases to trimming and J lost 0 bases, with 13 bases between them. CDR3 in amino acids: CATGQQDSNQPQHF. The CDR3 nucleotides are TGTGCCACCGGACAGCAAGATAGCAATCAGCCCCAGCATTTT.

A note on this clonotype: The junction departs from germline at one end; a sequencing error may be responsible. This chain uses TRBV4-1 with TRBJ1-5; D not resolved. The V gene's germline CDR1 is MGHRA and CDR2 YSYEKL. The CDR3 extends over 15 amino acids. CDR3 region: CASSQVAGGNQRQHF. The CDR3 nucleotides are TGCGCCAGCAGCCAAGTGGCCGGTGGAAATCAGCGCCAGCATTTT.

This clonotype was observed once. This chain joins TRBV7-3 and TRBJ1-2; no definite D call. CDR3 length: 15 residues. V was shortened by 5 bases and J by 1 base, with 14 bases between the two germline ends. Per the germline V gene, CDR1 is SGHTA and CDR2 is FQGTGA. The CDR3 here is CASSQDHSFNYGYTF. CDR3 in DNA: TGTGCCAGCAGCCAGGACCACTCTTTTAACTATGGCTACACCTTC.

This rearrangement joins TRBV5-1 to TRBJ1-2; 7 bases line up with TRBD1. V gave up 1 base and J gave up 6 bases; unmatched junction bases: 12. Looked up from germline, CDR1 is SGHRS and CDR2 is YFSETQ. CDR3 length equals 16 residues. CDR3 protein: CASSLMNPTGTNGYTF. The DNA of the CDR3 is TGCGCCAGCAGCTTGATGAATCCGACAGGGACGAATGGCTACACCTTC.

This clonotype was observed a few times. V usage is TRBV7-9 and J usage is TRBJ1-2; 7 nucleotides match TRBD1. Germline assignment: CDR1 SEHNR and CDR2 FQNEAQ (reference sequence). This CDR3 is 16 amino acids long. V trimming: 4 bases; J trimming: 5 bases; junction bases outside the gene matches: 13. CDR3 protein: CASSSSRQGWAYGYTF. CDR3 bases: TGTGCCAGCAGCTCCTCCAGACAGGGATGGGCTTATGGCTACACCTTC.